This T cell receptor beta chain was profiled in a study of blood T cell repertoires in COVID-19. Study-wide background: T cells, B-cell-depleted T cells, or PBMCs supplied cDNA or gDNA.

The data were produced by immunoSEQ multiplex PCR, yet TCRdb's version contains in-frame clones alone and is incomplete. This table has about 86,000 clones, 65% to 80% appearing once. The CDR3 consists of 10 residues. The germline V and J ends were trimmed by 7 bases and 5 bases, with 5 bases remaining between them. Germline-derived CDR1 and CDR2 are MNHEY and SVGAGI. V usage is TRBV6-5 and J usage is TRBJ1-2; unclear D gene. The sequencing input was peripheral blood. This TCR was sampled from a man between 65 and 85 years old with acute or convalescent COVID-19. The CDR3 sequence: CASMEYGYTF. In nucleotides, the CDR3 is TGTGCCAGCATGGAGTATGGCTACACCTTC.